This TCR beta chain appears in the sequencing data of a study of spatial heterogeneity in lung cancer. At the level of the study: Beta-chain sequences were consistently detected more often than alpha-chain sequences. More than eight raw reads, on average, carried each unique TCR and UMI combination.

This clonotype appeared many times. Antigen unknown. Findings and limits, study-wide: Ubiquitous expanded tumor TCRs appeared in blood more at resection than follow-up.

TCRdb reprocessed the 5' RACE reads via MiXCR and lists one record per CDR3 protein. The table lists 35,000 to 45,000 distinct CDR3 sequences, roughly 5.6% of them singletons. Specified time point: sample taken at primary tumor resection. Frozen PBMC, nontumor lung or tumor provided whole RNA, which was sequenced unsorted. The donor population consisted of some 72 patients with untreated, early-stage non-small cell lung cancer. With V trimmed by 7 bases and J by 0 bases, 9 bases remained unmatched. Germline CDR1 MNHEY, CDR2 SMNVEV (reference sequence). The CDR3 spans 17 residues. The origin of this receptor is a female donor with early-stage non-small cell lung cancer. This chain links TRBV27 with TRBJ2-5; 12 positions match TRBD2. The sequences come from PBMCs, collected at surgery. The CDR3 DNA reads TGTGCCAGCACTACCCTAGCGGGGGGGATTTACCAAGAGACCCAGTACTTC. It specifies CASTTLAGGIYQETQYF.